One sample yielded the 26 T cell receptor beta chains listed below, sequenced in a study of OX40 agonist ivuxolimab in advanced cancers. Some clones are missing from TCRdb's copy, which holds only in-frame ones; the method was immunoSEQ multiplex PCR. The sample gives tens of thousands of clones, about nine tenths of which show up once; 0.4% to 0.55% is in the top ten. The sample here was CD4+ or CD8+ T cells sorted from blood, taken in a trial of the OX40 agonist ivuxolimab. Receptors were obtained from an adult with an advanced solid tumor such as melanoma, head and neck, liver or kidney cancer.

This clone was observed a handful of times. CDR3 loop: CASSQVRGTNEKLFF. CDR3 nucleotides: TGTGCCAGCAGCCAAGTGAGAGGCACTAATGAAAAACTGTTTTTT. The J gene is TRBJ1-4, the V gene TRBV4-2, with D hard to call. Germline assignment: CDR1 LGHNA and CDR2 YNFKEQ. The length of the CDR3 is 15 residues. Trimming took 1 base from V and 2 from J, leaving 8 bases between them.

V gene TRBV2 combines with J gene TRBJ2-2; the D gene is possibly TRBD1 (5 bases). CDR1 is SNHLY and CDR2 is FYNNEI in the germline V gene. The CDR3 sequence is 15 residues long. With 7 bases removed from V and 1 base from J, the gap between germline ends came to 13 bases. The CDR3 DNA reads TGTGCCAGCAAACCTCAGGGCGGGAACACCGGGGAGCTGTTTTTT. Protein: CASKPQGGNTGELFF.

CDR3 sequence: CASRTGGVHTQYF. CDR3 bases: TGTGCCAGCAGGACAGGGGGCGTACATACGCAGTATTTT. The chain combines TRBV28 with TRBJ2-3; TRBD1 agrees at 10 bases. V shed 6 bases and J 7 bases; nucleotides not matched to a gene: 4. The germline V gene encodes CDR1 MDHEN and CDR2 SYDVKM. The CDR3 consists of 13 residues.

The genes are TRBV29-1 and TRBJ1-1, with D perhaps TRBD1 (5 bases). The germline V gene encodes CDR1 SQVTM and CDR2 ANQGSEA. This CDR3 is 12 amino acids long. Trimming shortened V by 7 bases and J by 1 base, and 10 bases separated the two germline ends. The CDR3 region has the DNA TGCAGCGGGGGCATGACGAACACTGAAGCTTTCTTT. Amino acids: CSGGMTNTEAFF.

The sample holds a few counts of this clone. This chain links TRBV5-5 with TRBJ1-2; perhaps TRBD1 as D (5 bases). This CDR3 region has 13 residues. Trimming stripped 2 bases from V and 7 bases from J, with 12 bases between. Germline V gives CDR1 SGHKS, CDR2 YYEKEE (reference sequence). DNA of the CDR3: TGTGCCAGCAGCTTTCGGAGGGACGGTGGCTACACCTTC. Its protein product is CASSFRRDGGYTF.

The chain employs TRBV30 and TRBJ2-4; no reliable D call. This CDR3 contains 17 residues. Trimming pared 0 bases from V and 4 bases from J, leaving 19 bases between. The germline V gene has CDR1 GTSNPN and CDR2 SVGIG (reference sequence). CDR3 bases: TGTGCCTGGAGTGTACCGCGGCTAGGTCGCTTGAAAAACATTCAGTACTTC. It is translated as CAWSVPRLGRLKNIQYF.

The gene calls are TRBV21-1 and TRBJ2-1; the D segment call TRBD1 is taken from the table without a DNA check. TRBV21-1 counts as a pseudogene. CDR3 size: 18 residues. The CDR3 DNA reads as TGTGCCAGCAGCCCCCCGCCGGACAGGGCTCACTCCTACAATGAGCAGTTCTTC. Translated: CASSPPPDRAHSYNEQFF.

The chain has TRBV2 and TRBJ2-7, with TRBD1 identical over 7 bases. Trimming removed 5 bases from V and 3 bases from J; junction bases left unmatched: 13. From germline, CDR1 is SNHLY and CDR2 FYNNEI. This CDR3 comprises 16 residues. The chain's CDR3 is CASSTPTGAYGYEQYF. CDR3 nucleotides: TGTGCCAGCAGTACCCCCACAGGGGCCTATGGCTACGAGCAGTACTTC.

This rearrangement joins TRBV6-6 to TRBJ2-3, with D possibly TRBD2 on 5 matching bases. CDR1 MNHNY and CDR2 SVGAGI come from the germline V gene (reference sequence). CDR3 length: 14 amino acids. V was shortened by 8 bases and J by 5 bases, with 17 bases between the two germline ends. The CDR3 loop is CASASSEEKDTQYF. The CDR3 DNA is TGTGCCAGCGCAAGTAGCGAGGAGAAAGATACGCAGTATTTT.

The rearrangement links TRBV6-1 to TRBJ1-1; D gene uncertain. This CDR3 is built from 11 residues. The ends were cut back, 5 bases at V and 0 bases at J, with 1 base in the middle. From germline, CDR1 is MNHNS and CDR2 SASEGT. CDR3 loop: CASSMNTEAFF. The CDR3 DNA follows: TGTGCCAGCAGTATGAACACTGAAGCTTTCTTT.

The chain is built from TRBV7-2 and TRBJ2-1; 9 bases are a match to TRBD2. The CDR3 length is 16 residues. V lost 0 bases, J lost 10 bases, and 10 bases stayed unmatched. Germline V gene data show CDR1 as SGHTA and CDR2 as FQGNSA. The CDR3 DNA reads TGTGCCAGCAGCTTAGCGGGGGCTAGCGGGGAGGAGGAGCAGTTCTTC. Translating gives CASSLAGASGEEEQFF.

V gene TRBV5-1 combines with J gene TRBJ2-7; 7 nucleotides line up with TRBD2. V trimming: 5 bases; J trimming: 4 bases; junction bases outside the gene matches: 9. The length of the CDR3 is 14 residues. The germline gives CDR1 SGHRS, CDR2 YFSETQ. The CDR3 spells CASRTGGGGYEQYF. The CDR3 DNA reads TGCGCCAGCAGAACGGGCGGGGGAGGTTACGAGCAGTACTTC.

The chain employs TRBV19 and TRBJ2-1; D gene ambiguous. Trimming left V 2 bases short and J 7 bases short, with 6 bases between. The CDR3 has 12 amino acids. Per the germline V gene, CDR1 is LNHDA and CDR2 is SQIVND (reference sequence). CDR3: CASSILGNEQFF. The CDR3 DNA reads TGTGCCAGTAGTATATTGGGGAATGAGCAGTTCTTC.

The chain couples TRBV14 to TRBJ2-7; D is ambiguous. The V and J ends lost 1 base and 4 bases respectively, with 5 bases between them. The CDR3 sequence is 12 residues long. Germline CDR1 and CDR2: SGHDN and FVKESK. The CDR3 sequence: CASSQGQYEQYF. Here the CDR3 DNA reads TGTGCCAGCAGCCAAGGGCAGTACGAGCAGTACTTC.

A word on this clone: One junction end does not reproduce the germline sequence, and a read error may be involved. The chain combines TRBV7-7 with TRBJ2-1, with D hard to call. Germline V CDR1 and CDR2: SSHAT, FNYEAQ (reference sequence). This CDR3 is built from 14 residues. CDR3 protein: CASSSTISMSPQFF. The CDR3 DNA sequence: TGTGCTAGCAGTTCTACCATCTCCATGTCCCCACAGTTCTTC.

The genes are TRBV14 and TRBJ2-5; 9 positions agree with TRBD2. The CDR3 is 18 amino acids. J was trimmed by 7 bases and V by 0 bases; bases with no gene match: 15. Germline V gene lookup returns CDR1 SGHDN and CDR2 FVKESK. The CDR3 bases are TGTGCCAGCAGCCAAGATGGGAGGCCGGGACTAGCCGCTGGGACCCAGTACTTC. This gives the protein CASSQDGRPGLAAGTQYF.

J is TRBJ2-1 and V is TRBV28; 8 positions agree with TRBD1. The J segment lost 8 bases and the V segment lost 0 bases, leaving 9 bases of the junction unmatched. The germline V gene encodes CDR1 MDHEN and CDR2 SYDVKM. The CDR3 covers 16 residues. Here the CDR3 reads CASSLWGRIQGDEQFF. In nucleotides, the CDR3 is TGTGCCAGCAGTTTATGGGGGCGCATACAGGGGGATGAGCAGTTCTTC.

This clone occurred a few times. J is TRBJ2-5 and V is TRBV5-5; 7 positions agree with TRBD1. V was clipped by 4 bases and J by 1 base; unmatched bases: 4. Germline assignment: CDR1 SGHKS and CDR2 YYEKEE (reference sequence). The CDR3 contains 14 residues. DNA for the CDR3: TGTGCCAGCAGCCGACAGGGACCCCAAGAGACCCAGTACTTC. Translating gives CASSRQGPQETQYF.

This clone occurred once. The chain couples TRBV6-1 to TRBJ2-7; D might be TRBD2 (6 bases). The length of the CDR3 is 14 residues. Germline loops: CDR1 MNHNS, CDR2 SASEGT. V shed 7 bases and J shed 4 bases, with 17 bases lying between them. CDR3 protein: CASKLAMNPYEQYF. The CDR3 region has the DNA TGTGCCAGCAAGCTAGCGATGAACCCATACGAGCAGTACTTC.

V and J are TRBV5-1 and TRBJ2-3; no clear D gene. The CDR3 loop spans 12 amino acids. The germline gives CDR1 SGHRS, CDR2 YFSETQ. V gave up 0 bases and J gave up 10 bases, with 9 bases separating them. The CDR3 here is CASSLDLDSQYF. CDR3 in DNA: TGCGCCAGCAGCTTGGATCTTGATTCGCAGTATTTT.

This sequence joins TRBV28 and TRBJ2-4; TRBD1 might be the D (6 bases). The CDR3 sequence is 15 residues long. Germline V CDR1 and CDR2: MDHEN, SYDVKM. With 3 bases removed from V and 2 bases from J, the gap between germline ends came to 11 bases. The CDR3 DNA sequence: TGTGCCAGCAGTTTCGCACAGGGTCCCAAAAACATTCAGTACTTC. This codes for CASSFAQGPKNIQYF.

The chain recombines TRBV2 with TRBJ2-3; TRBD2 aligns across 7 bases. The CDR3 runs to 14 residues. CDR1 is SNHLY and CDR2 is FYNNEI in the germline V gene. V lost 7 bases to trimming and J lost 5 bases; unmatched junction nucleotides: 9. Here the CDR3 DNA reads TGTGCCAGCACCGAAGGAAGCGGGATAGATACGCAGTATTTT. Its protein is CASTEGSGIDTQYF.

The genes are TRBV5-4 and TRBJ2-3; 14 bases agree with TRBD2. V gave up 3 bases and J gave up 7 bases; unmatched junction bases: 10. CDR1 and CDR2 from the germline V gene are SGHNT and YYREEE (reference sequence). The CDR3 spans 17 residues. In nucleotides, the CDR3 is TGTGCCAGCAGCTCTTCCCCGACTAGCGGGAGGGCGTATACGCAGTATTTT. Translation gives CASSSSPTSGRAYTQYF.

V is TRBV10-3 and J is TRBJ2-1; D is unclear. Per germline, CDR1 ENHRY and CDR2 SYGVKD. Trimming removed 2 bases from V and 12 bases from J, with 14 bases in between. CDR3 length: 13 amino acids. CDR3 nucleotide sequence: TGTGCCATCAGTGAGGGGCCACCATGGCGGCAGTTCTTC. Translation gives CAISEGPPWRQFF.

V is TRBV19 and J is TRBJ1-5; 11 bases map to TRBD1. V lost 4 bases, J lost 6 bases, and 8 bases stayed unmatched. The CDR3 length is 16 residues. Germline-derived CDR1 and CDR2 are LNHDA and SQIVND (reference sequence). This chain's CDR3 is CASSTMGQGVGQPQHF. The CDR3 DNA reads TGTGCCAGTAGTACAATGGGACAGGGGGTGGGTCAGCCCCAGCATTTT.

J is TRBJ2-6 and V is TRBV12-5; 11 positions match TRBD1. The germline gives CDR1 LGHNT, CDR2 FRNRAP. V gave up 6 bases and J gave up 3 bases; unmatched junction bases: 7. CDR3 length equals 17 residues. CDR3 protein: CASGSRTGGYGANVLTF. CDR3 bases: TGTGCTAGTGGCTCCCGGACAGGGGGCTATGGGGCCAACGTCCTGACTTTC. The variable domain in full, with the rest retrieved from reference TRBV12-5 and TRBJ2-6, is DARVTQTPRHKVTEMGQEVTMRCQPILGHNTVFWYRQTMMQGLELLAYFRNRAPLDDSGMPKDRFSAEMPDATLATLKIQPSEPRDSAVYFCASGSRTGGYGANVLTFGAGSRLTVL.